Listed below are T cell receptor beta chains from one sample, sequenced in a study of blood T cell repertoires in COVID-19. Produced via immunoSEQ multiplex PCR; TCRdb's table is partial and in-frame only. The sample records about 100,000 clones, 85% to 95% being singletons. What was sequenced was peripheral blood. Source of these receptors: a man aged 50 to 60 with active COVID-19. Each CDR3 is given with its conserved first and last residue. Each record gives: clone size, V gene, J gene, CDR3 protein. Clone size is shown for a subset of rows, as once, few, many or a class of expanded clone.

clone size: -; V gene: TRBV19; J gene: TRBJ2-1; CDR3 protein: CASSIALADIYNEQFF
clone size: -; V gene: TRBV14; J gene: TRBJ2-7; CDR3 protein: CASSQLAGSYEQYF
clone size: few; V gene: TRBV6-5; J gene: TRBJ2-7; CDR3 protein: CASSYSTSGSYEQYF
clone size: once; V gene: TRBV20-1; J gene: TRBJ2-5; CDR3 protein: CSTYEKETQYF
clone size: -; V gene: TRBV2; J gene: TRBJ1-2; CDR3 protein: CASSRDRGAYGYTF
clone size: -; V gene: TRBV11-3; J gene: TRBJ1-1; CDR3 protein: CASSFSGDTEAFF
clone size: -; V gene: TRBV5-1; J gene: TRBJ2-3; CDR3 protein: CASSREGPGGPAGDTQYF
clone size: -; V gene: TRBV19; J gene: TRBJ2-1; CDR3 protein: CASTSGTRQVWNEQFF
clone size: -; V gene: TRBV5-4; J gene: TRBJ1-1; CDR3 protein: CASSRGDRVATEAFF
clone size: -; V gene: TRBV5-1; J gene: TRBJ2-5; CDR3 protein: CASSLMSERETQYF
clone size: few; V gene: TRBV4-2; J gene: TRBJ2-2; CDR3 protein: CASSQGQATNTGELFF
clone size: once; V gene: TRBV5-1; J gene: TRBJ2-5; CDR3 protein: CASSPGTGQETQYF
clone size: -; V gene: TRBV10-3; J gene: TRBJ1-1; CDR3 protein: CAISGTSKGAEAFF
clone size: -; V gene: TRBV3-1/TRBV3-2; J gene: TRBJ2-1; CDR3 protein: CASSQDLHGRQNNEQFF
clone size: -; V gene: TRBV7-8; J gene: TRBJ1-6; CDR3 protein: CASSPSIRGDSPLHF
clone size: -; V gene: TRBV5-1; J gene: TRBJ2-2; CDR3 protein: CASTKGQTGGPAGTGELFF
clone size: -; V gene: TRBV6-5; J gene: TRBJ2-5; CDR3 protein: CASSSGQGQKTQYF
clone size: -; V gene: TRBV27; J gene: TRBJ2-1; CDR3 protein: CASSFSIGTSGSNEQFF
clone size: -; V gene: TRBV5-4; J gene: TRBJ1-2; CDR3 protein: CASSDPLGAGYYGYTF
clone size: -; V gene: TRBV28; J gene: TRBJ2-7; CDR3 protein: CASSFIVRQGSAYEQYF
clone size: -; V gene: TRBV2; J gene: TRBJ2-2; CDR3 protein: CASSVQGAATGELFF
clone size: -; V gene: TRBV2; J gene: TRBJ1-5; CDR3 protein: CASRPDSENQPQHF
clone size: -; V gene: TRBV15; J gene: TRBJ2-3; CDR3 protein: CATSRDRTSGTRGTDTQYF
clone size: -; V gene: TRBV11-1; J gene: TRBJ2-5; CDR3 protein: CASSLHETQYF
clone size: -; V gene: TRBV11-2; J gene: TRBJ2-1; CDR3 protein: CASSSWGGRALPFF
clone size: -; V gene: TRBV7-2; J gene: TRBJ2-1; CDR3 protein: CASSYSGRAFEQFF
clone size: once; V gene: TRBV5-4; J gene: TRBJ2-2; CDR3 protein: CASTPTGGELAGELFF
clone size: -; V gene: TRBV4-2; J gene: TRBJ2-7; CDR3 protein: CASSFSGRLSYEQYF
clone size: -; V gene: TRBV5-1; J gene: TRBJ2-2; CDR3 protein: CASSFKGQQGINTGELFF
clone size: -; V gene: TRBV7-8; J gene: TRBJ2-2; CDR3 protein: CASSLVDSMSGELFF
clone size: -; V gene: TRBV7-2; J gene: TRBJ2-7; CDR3 protein: CASSLFGGGIYEQYF
clone size: -; V gene: TRBV4-1; J gene: TRBJ1-1; CDR3 protein: CASSDSTGNTEAFF
clone size: -; V gene: TRBV24-1; J gene: TRBJ1-5; CDR3 protein: CATSDRVNQPQHF
clone size: -; V gene: TRBV27; J gene: TRBJ2-5; CDR3 protein: CASRGLAGRETQYF
clone size: -; V gene: TRBV5-5; J gene: TRBJ2-1; CDR3 protein: CASSPQREVVDEQFF
clone size: -; V gene: TRBV5-1; J gene: TRBJ1-4; CDR3 protein: CASSQDRGGEKLFF
clone size: -; V gene: TRBV7-8; J gene: TRBJ1-1; CDR3 protein: CASSLTGTNLRNTEAFF
clone size: -; V gene: TRBV6-2/TRBV6-3; J gene: TRBJ1-2; CDR3 protein: CASSYWGGDYGYTF
clone size: -; V gene: TRBV19; J gene: TRBJ2-7; CDR3 protein: CASSTLTGGLVYEQYF
clone size: -; V gene: TRBV6-5; J gene: TRBJ1-2; CDR3 protein: CASSYSSVYYGYTF
clone size: -; V gene: TRBV7-2; J gene: TRBJ2-2; CDR3 protein: CASSLSERVAGELFF
clone size: -; V gene: TRBV29-1; J gene: TRBJ2-1; CDR3 protein: CSVVAGAREQFF
clone size: -; V gene: TRBV18; J gene: TRBJ2-1; CDR3 protein: CASSRAGGSVNEQFF
clone size: -; V gene: TRBV7-6; J gene: TRBJ2-1; CDR3 protein: CASSQRLAGVTYNEQFF
clone size: once; V gene: TRBV2; J gene: TRBJ1-6; CDR3 protein: CASRDRGSYNSPLHF
clone size: -; V gene: TRBV3-1/TRBV3-2; J gene: TRBJ1-3; CDR3 protein: CASSPSDSGNTIYF
clone size: -; V gene: TRBV29-1; J gene: TRBJ1-1; CDR3 protein: CSVEEGQGSEAFF
clone size: once; V gene: TRBV7-2; J gene: TRBJ2-1; CDR3 protein: CASSLTSGGRYEQFF
clone size: -; V gene: TRBV19; J gene: TRBJ1-1; CDR3 protein: CASSIDREAPEAFF
clone size: -; V gene: TRBV2; J gene: TRBJ2-3; CDR3 protein: CASSDGGPTTDTQYF
clone size: -; V gene: TRBV7-6; J gene: TRBJ1-2; CDR3 protein: CASSTPGTALYGYTF
clone size: -; V gene: TRBV2; J gene: TRBJ1-4; CDR3 protein: CASSEKGAWEKLFF
clone size: -; V gene: TRBV5-6; J gene: TRBJ1-1; CDR3 protein: CASSLNHRNTEAFF
clone size: -; V gene: TRBV30; J gene: TRBJ2-5; CDR3 protein: CAWLAGALETQYF